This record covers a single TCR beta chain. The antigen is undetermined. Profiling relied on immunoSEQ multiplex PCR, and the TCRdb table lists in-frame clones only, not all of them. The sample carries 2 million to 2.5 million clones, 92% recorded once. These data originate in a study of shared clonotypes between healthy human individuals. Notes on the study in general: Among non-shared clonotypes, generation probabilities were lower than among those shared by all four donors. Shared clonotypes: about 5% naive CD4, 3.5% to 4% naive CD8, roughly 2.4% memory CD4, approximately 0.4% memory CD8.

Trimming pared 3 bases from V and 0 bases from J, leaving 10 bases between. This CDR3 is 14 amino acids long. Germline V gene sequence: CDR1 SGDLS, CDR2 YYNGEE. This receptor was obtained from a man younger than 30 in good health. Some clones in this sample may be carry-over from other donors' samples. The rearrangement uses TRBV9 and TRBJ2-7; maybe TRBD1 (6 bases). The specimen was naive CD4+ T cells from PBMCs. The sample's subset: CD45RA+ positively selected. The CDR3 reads CASSATGNSYEQYF. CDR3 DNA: TGTGCCAGCAGCGCTACAGGGAACTCCTACGAGCAGTACTTC. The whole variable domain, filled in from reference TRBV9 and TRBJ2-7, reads DSGVTQTPKHLITATGQRVTLRCSPRSGDLSVYWYQQSLDQGLQFLIQYYNGEERAKGNILERFSAQQFPDLHSELNLSSLELGDSALYFCASSATGNSYEQYFGPGTRLTVT.